One and the same sample provided the 32 T cell receptor beta chains below, sequenced in a study of blood T cell repertoires in COVID-19 (dated by TCRdb to 2020 to 2021). To prepare the library, the immunoSEQ multiplex PCR assay was applied. The source is immuneACCESS, and TCRdb retained only in-frame sequences with V and J called. Part of the clones is not carried over; for the studies checked, unresolved V genes explain less than half of this, and the remainder is unexplained. The sample includes 400,000 to 500,000 clones, with more than 70% observed a single time. The top ten constitute approximately 1.3% of the sample. Material for sequencing was PBMCs or T cells enriched from blood (not recorded which). These receptors were obtained from a woman aged 18-30 years who had been exposed to COVID-19.

V and J are TRBV3-1 (or the pseudogene TRBV3-2) and TRBJ2-2, with D perhaps TRBD2 (7 bases). The V and J ends lost 4 bases and 2 bases respectively, with 11 bases between them. This CDR3 region has 15 residues. CDR1 and CDR2 (germline): LGHDT, YNNKEL (reference sequence). DNA of the CDR3: TGTGCCAGCAGCCCGGGCGGGGGCAACACCGGGGAGCTGTTTTTT. Residues: CASSPGGGNTGELFF.

This clone was seen only once. This chain links TRBV7-8 with TRBJ2-7; TRBD1 aligns across 8 bases. With V trimmed by 4 bases and J by 3 bases, 11 bases remained unmatched. The germline V gene has CDR1 SGHVS and CDR2 FQNEAQ. This CDR3 comprises 16 residues. This chain's CDR3 is CASSWARTGIGYEQYF. The CDR3 nucleotides read TGTGCCAGCAGCTGGGCCAGGACAGGGATCGGCTACGAGCAGTACTTC.

This rearrangement joins TRBV29-1 to TRBJ1-1; D remains unclear. The ends were cut back, 3 bases at V and 3 bases at J, with 2 bases in the middle. This CDR3 comprises 10 residues. In germline, CDR1 is SQVTM, CDR2 ANQGSEA. The CDR3 nucleotides are TGCAGCGTTGACGACACTGAAGCTTTCTTT. Its protein product is CSVDDTEAFF.

The CDR3 is CASSDGTGYGYTF. In DNA, the CDR3 is TGTGCCAGCAGTGACGGCACGGGCTATGGCTACACCTTC. The chain combines TRBV6-4 with TRBJ1-2, with D unclear. CDR1 and CDR2 (germline): MRHNA, SNTAGT. This CDR3 spans 13 amino acids. Trimming removed 2 bases from V and 4 bases from J, with 8 bases in between.

This clone was counted once. The rearrangement links TRBV29-1 to TRBJ2-1; 12 nucleotides match TRBD1. This CDR3 spans 14 amino acids. With V trimmed by 3 bases and J by 6 bases, 3 bases remained unmatched. Germline V gene data show CDR1 as SQVTM and CDR2 as ANQGSEA. The DNA for the CDR3 is TGCAGCGTTGACCGGGACAGGGGGCGCAATGAGCAGTTCTTC. As protein: CSVDRDRGRNEQFF.

CDR3 protein: CASSQLGADGYTF. CDR3 nucleotide sequence: TGTGCCAGCAGCCAACTGGGGGCAGATGGCTACACCTTC. This sequence joins TRBV3-1 (or the pseudogene TRBV3-2) and TRBJ1-2; possibly TRBD1 for D (6 bases). Germline loops: CDR1 LGHDT, CDR2 YNNKEL (reference sequence). CDR3 length: 13 residues. V was cut by 2 bases and J by 6 bases, with 10 bases left in between.

The chain recombines TRBV28 with TRBJ2-1; 9 bases align to TRBD1. V lost 3 bases and J lost 8; bases outside the gene matches: 11. Germline V lookup: CDR1 MDHEN, CDR2 SYDVKM. The CDR3 extends over 16 amino acids. As DNA, the CDR3 is TGTGCCAGCAGTTTGAGTTCGGGACAGGGAGGGCATGAGCAGTTCTTC. This sequence encodes CASSLSSGQGGHEQFF.

The rearrangement uses TRBV3-1 (or the pseudogene TRBV3-2) and TRBJ2-1; 8 nucleotides line up with TRBD2. V lost 5 bases and J lost 7; bases outside the gene matches: 13. Germline V gene lookup returns CDR1 LGHDT and CDR2 YNNKEL (reference sequence). The CDR3 is 16 amino acids. The DNA for the CDR3 is TGTGCCAGCAGCTCACCCGGGACTAGAGGAATGAATGAGCAGTTCTTC. Its protein is CASSSPGTRGMNEQFF.

This clone was recorded once. The chain is built from TRBV27 and TRBJ2-3; 14 bases match TRBD2. The CDR3 covers 20 residues. V lost 3 bases and J lost 2; bases outside the gene matches: 13. Germline loops: CDR1 MNHEY, CDR2 SMNVEV (reference sequence). The CDR3 region is CASSFRGRGLAGEVTDTQYF. DNA of the CDR3: TGTGCCAGCAGTTTCCGGGGCCGGGGACTAGCGGGAGAAGTCACAGATACGCAGTATTTT.

The CDR3 coding sequence is TGTGCCAGCTCACCATTAACTAGCGGGCCTAACACAGATACGCAGTATTTT. Its protein product is CASSPLTSGPNTDTQYF. The chain employs TRBV18 and TRBJ2-3; 9 nucleotides match TRBD2. CDR1 and CDR2 from the germline V gene are KGHSH and LQKENI. V lost 2 bases to trimming and J lost 2 bases; unmatched junction nucleotides: 8. The CDR3 length is 17 residues.

The chain combines TRBV2 with TRBJ1-5, with D possibly TRBD1 on 5 matching bases. This CDR3 spans 15 amino acids. V was clipped by 0 bases and J by 6 bases, with 12 bases between them. The V gene's germline CDR1 is SNHLY and CDR2 FYNNEI. The CDR3 DNA reads TGTGCCAGCAGTGAAGCGCTTCAGGGCGCTCAGCCCCAGCATTTT. Translating it yields CASSEALQGAQPQHF.

This rearrangement joins TRBV28 to TRBJ2-1, with TRBD2 identical over 14 bases. The CDR3 has 15 amino acids. Germline loops: CDR1 MDHEN, CDR2 SYDVKM. With 5 bases clipped from V and 10 bases from J, the junction kept 7 bases outside the gene matches. The DNA of the CDR3 is TGTGCCAGCAGTCCAGGGGGACTAGCGGGAGACGAGCAGTTCTTC. This codes for CASSPGGLAGDEQFF.

The V call is TRBV19, the J call TRBJ2-7; maybe TRBD1 (5 bases). V dropped 10 bases and J dropped 2 bases, with 15 bases sitting between them. Per germline, CDR1 LNHDA and CDR2 SQIVND (reference sequence). CDR3 length: 13 amino acids. CDR3 coding DNA: TGTGCCACCACAGGACACAGCCCCTACGAGCAGTACTTC. It encodes CATTGHSPYEQYF.

This chain joins TRBV6-4 and TRBJ2-3; TRBD1 aligns across 7 bases. V was clipped by 6 bases and J by 3 bases; unmatched bases: 6. Germline CDR1 MRHNA, CDR2 SNTAGT. CDR3 length: 14 amino acids. The CDR3 protein is CASSLQGSTDTQYF. The CDR3 coding sequence is TGTGCCAGCAGCCTACAGGGGTCGACAGATACGCAGTATTTT.

This chain joins TRBV28 and TRBJ2-1; D gene ambiguous. Germline lookup yields CDR1 MDHEN and CDR2 SYDVKM. The V gene lost 10 bases and the J gene lost 0 bases, with 13 bases spanning the gap. CDR3 length equals 14 residues. The DNA of the CDR3 is TGTGCCACCTTTTCTAGGAGCTCCTACAATGAGCAGTTCTTC. Amino acid sequence: CATFSRSSYNEQFF.

In its sample, this clone was seen once. V and J are TRBV7-2 and TRBJ2-4, with 9 bases matching TRBD1. Germline V gene sequence: CDR1 SGHTA, CDR2 FQGNSA. With 5 bases clipped from V and 8 bases from J, the junction kept 13 bases outside the gene matches. The CDR3 has 16 residues. The chain's CDR3 is CASSRPGQGTRDIQYF. DNA of the CDR3: TGTGCCAGCAGCAGGCCGGGACAGGGCACGAGAGACATTCAGTACTTC.

The V and J genes are TRBV6-5 and TRBJ2-2, with 12 bases lining up with TRBD2. CDR3 length: 15 residues. The ends lost 6 bases at V and 3 bases at J; junction bases unmatched: 2. The germline gives CDR1 MNHEY, CDR2 SVGAGI. Written as DNA, the CDR3 is TGTGCCAGCAGCCGACTAGCGGGAGACACCGGGGAGCTGTTTTTT. It specifies CASSRLAGDTGELFF.

This clone turned up a few times. The chain combines TRBV28 with TRBJ2-2; TRBD2 matches at 8 bases. The CDR3 is 16 residues long. J lost 4 bases, V lost 3 bases, and 7 bases had no gene match. CDR1 and CDR2 from the germline V gene are MDHEN and SYDVKM. The CDR3 reads CASSLPGSGGTGELFF. Written as DNA, the CDR3 is TGTGCCAGCAGTTTGCCTGGGAGCGGGGGCACCGGGGAGCTGTTTTTT. Using reference TRBV28 and TRBJ2-2 for the parts outside the CDR3, the full variable domain is DVKVTQSSRYLVKRTGEKVFLECVQDMDHENMFWYRQDPGLGLRLIYFSYDVKMKEKGDIPEGYSVSREKKERFSLILESASTNQTSMYLCASSLPGSGGTGELFFGEGSRLTVL.

The CDR3 DNA sequence: TGTGCCAGCAGCTCCCAGGGTAGATCCTACAATGAGCAGTTCTTC. Amino acids: CASSSQGRSYNEQFF. The chain links TRBV11-2 to TRBJ2-1; D might be TRBD1 (5 bases). CDR1 and CDR2 from the germline V gene are SGHAT and FQNNGV. The CDR3 extends over 15 amino acids. Trimming took off 4 bases at V and 1 base at J, with 11 bases between the two ends.

V and J are TRBV5-1 and TRBJ2-7; 8 bases align to TRBD2. V was clipped by 0 bases and J by 5 bases; unmatched bases: 7. There are 15 residues in the CDR3. Germline loops: CDR1 SGHRS, CDR2 YFSETQ. The CDR3 spells CASSLAGTRHDEQYF. CDR3 bases: TGCGCCAGCAGCTTGGCCGGGACTAGACACGACGAGCAGTACTTC.

The rearrangement joins TRBV28 to TRBJ1-5; the match to TRBD1 covers 8 bases. CDR3 length: 13 residues. Trimming cost V 5 bases and J 11 bases; bases outside gene matches: 8. CDR1 MDHEN and CDR2 SYDVKM come from the germline V gene. CDR3 in DNA: TGTGCCAGCAGTCCCGACAGGGGTCTAGCCCAGCATTTT. Its translation: CASSPDRGLAQHF. Using reference TRBV28 and TRBJ1-5 for the parts outside the CDR3, the full variable domain is DVKVTQSSRYLVKRTGEKVFLECVQDMDHENMFWYRQDPGLGLRLIYFSYDVKMKEKGDIPEGYSVSREKKERFSLILESASTNQTSMYLCASSPDRGLAQHFGDGTRLSIL.

The chain uses TRBV5-6 and TRBJ1-3; D gene uncertain. CDR1 and CDR2 (germline): SGHDT, YYEEEE. This CDR3 has 16 amino acids. V was trimmed by 1 base and J by 0 bases, leaving 11 bases between them. CDR3 nucleotides: TGTGCCAGCAGCTTGTTTGGGCTGAACTCTGGAAACACCATATATTTT. Translating gives CASSLFGLNSGNTIYF.

On this clone: Other DNA sequences within the sample encode an identical CDR3. This chain uses TRBV2 with TRBJ1-2, with D uncertain. The germline gives CDR1 SNHLY, CDR2 FYNNEI. CDR3 size: 11 residues. The V and J ends lost 5 bases and 3 bases respectively, with 4 bases between them. CDR3 loop: CASSSYYGYTF. The CDR3 nucleotides read TGTGCCAGCAGTTCCTACTATGGCTACACCTTC. Full variable domain (remainder filled in from reference TRBV2 and TRBJ1-2): EPEVTQTPSHQVTQMGQEVILRCVPISNHLYFYWYRQILGQKVEFLVSFYNNEISEKSEIFDDQFSVERPDGSNFTLKIRSTKLEDSAMYFCASSSYYGYTFGSGTRLTVV.

V and J are TRBV3-1 (or the pseudogene TRBV3-2) and TRBJ1-4; D call uncertain. The germline gives CDR1 LGHDT, CDR2 YNNKEL (reference sequence). This CDR3 spans 17 amino acids. V lost 1 base and J 3 bases, leaving 15 bases between the germline ends. CDR3 in DNA: TGTGCCAGCAGCCAAGTTTCGGGCGGGTCGGCTAATGAAAAACTGTTTTTT. The encoded protein is CASSQVSGGSANEKLFF.

The chain links TRBV11-2 to TRBJ2-7; perhaps TRBD1 as D (6 bases). This CDR3 region has 15 residues. V lost 1 base, J lost 0 bases, and 10 bases lay in between. Germline assignment: CDR1 SGHAT and CDR2 FQNNGV. The CDR3 bases are TGTGCCAGCAGCTTAGGGGCAGGGGACTCCTACGAGCAGTACTTC. This encodes CASSLGAGDSYEQYF.

The genes are TRBV14 and TRBJ1-1, with D hard to call. This CDR3 has 14 amino acids. V lost 4 bases and J lost 0, with 9 bases in between. The germline gives CDR1 SGHDN, CDR2 FVKESK. In nucleotides, the CDR3 is TGTGCCAGCAGCCTGACAACCATGAACACTGAAGCTTTCTTT. Protein product: CASSLTTMNTEAFF.

CDR3 sequence (DNA): TGCGCCAGCACCCAGGGCAACTATGGCTACACCTTC. Protein sequence: CASTQGNYGYTF. The chain joins TRBV5-1 to TRBJ1-2; weak D call: TRBD1 (5 bases). V was cut by 6 bases and J by 2 bases, with 8 bases left in between. CDR3 length: 12 residues. From germline, CDR1 is SGHRS and CDR2 YFSETQ. Full variable domain (rest looked up from reference TRBV5-1 and TRBJ1-2): KAGVTQTPRYLIKTRGQQVTLSCSPISGHRSVSWYQQTPGQGLQFLFEYFSETQRNKGNFPGRFSGRQFSNSRSEMNVSTLELGDSALYLCASTQGNYGYTFGSGTRLTVV.

The chain has TRBV7-9 and TRBJ2-2; D gene unclear. Trimming cost V 1 base and J 0 bases, with 3 bases left between them. The CDR3 loop spans 14 amino acids. Germline CDR1 is SEHNR and CDR2 is FQNEAQ (reference sequence). The CDR3, as DNA: TGTGCCAGCAGCTTAGGAGCGAACACCGGGGAGCTGTTTTTT. This codes for CASSLGANTGELFF.

This chain links TRBV19 with TRBJ1-4; 7 bases align to TRBD1. CDR1 LNHDA and CDR2 SQIVND come from the germline V gene (reference sequence). The CDR3 has 14 residues. Trimming took 7 bases from V and 2 from J; bases not matched to a gene: 4. The CDR3 sequence is CASTPTGTNEKLFF. The CDR3, as DNA: TGTGCCAGTACCCCGACAGGGACTAATGAAAAACTGTTTTTT.

This rearrangement joins TRBV5-1 to TRBJ1-3, with 11 bases identical to TRBD1. The CDR3 sequence is 18 residues long. Germline CDR1 is SGHRS and CDR2 is YFSETQ. V shed 0 bases, J shed 2 bases, and the junction held 7 bases outside the gene matches. CDR3 sequence: CASSLGSPGQGAGNTIYF. For the CDR3, the DNA is TGCGCCAGCAGCTTGGGCTCCCCGGGACAGGGGGCTGGAAACACCATATATTTT.

J is TRBJ1-5 and V is TRBV20-1; unclear D gene. The V end lost 3 bases, the J end lost 11 bases, and 17 bases lay between the germline ends. The germline V gene encodes CDR1 DFQATT and CDR2 SNEGSKA (reference sequence). The CDR3 runs 13 residues. The chain's CDR3 is CSASESTVSSQHF. CDR3 nucleotides: TGCAGTGCTAGTGAATCCACGGTTTCATCCCAGCATTTT.

DNA for the CDR3: TGTGCCAGCAGCTTAGCGCGGCTAGCGGGAGAAGCTGAGCAGTTCTTC. Its protein is CASSLARLAGEAEQFF. The V gene is TRBV7-2, the J gene TRBJ2-1, with 10 bases that match TRBD2. The ends lost 0 bases at V and 9 bases at J; junction bases unmatched: 8. Germline V lookup: CDR1 SGHTA, CDR2 FQGNSA. The CDR3 length is 16 residues.